This T cell receptor beta chain emerged from a study of blood T cell repertoires in COVID-19. Germline CDR1 LGHNT, CDR2 FRNRAP. Trimming removed 6 bases at V and 5 bases at J, with 13 bases between. The CDR3 is 13 residues long. Assay: immunoSEQ multiplex PCR; the TCRdb copy retains only in-frame clones and omits some. The profile shows approximately 260,000 clones, less than 85% of them singletons. This chain connects TRBV12-5 to TRBJ2-5; D is possibly TRBD2 (5 bases). The sample consisted of peripheral blood. The TCR was taken from a man aged 60 to 75 who had recovered from COVID-19. The CDR3 nucleotides are TGTGCTAGTGGACTTACTAGTGTCGAGACCCAGTACTTC. It is translated as CASGLTSVETQYF. The whole variable domain, filled in from reference TRBV12-5 and TRBJ2-5, reads DARVTQTPRHKVTEMGQEVTMRCQPILGHNTVFWYRQTMMQGLELLAYFRNRAPLDDSGMPKDRFSAEMPDATLATLKIQPSEPRDSAVYFCASGLTSVETQYFGPGTRLLVL.